Many counts were recorded for the clone carrying this TCR beta chain. Its antigen is still unknown. These data belong to a study of Graves' ophthalmopathy and Graves' hyperthyroidism. General study points: The model predicted ophthalmopathy progression with roughly 70% sensitivity and around 72% specificity.

Amplification from RNA transcripts yielded the TCR beta CDR3 regions. Following a first-round RT-PCR that used HTBI primers, a second-round multiplex PCR was carried out. TCRdb re-derived calls from the multiplex PCR reads in MiXCR, one entry per CDR3 protein. The table includes 650,000 to 900,000 distinct CDR3 sequences, approximately 40% detected once. This clonotype was sampled from an adult man with Graves' ophthalmopathy. Sequencing was performed on peripheral blood.

The CDR3 bases are TGTGCCAGCAGTACCACAATTAACTATGGCTACACCTTC. It codes for CASSTTINYGYTF. The rearrangement joins TRBV2 to TRBJ1-2; unclear D gene. The CDR3 is 13 amino acids. From germline, CDR1 is SNHLY and CDR2 FYNNEI. Trimming cost V 5 bases and J 1 base, with 8 bases left between them.